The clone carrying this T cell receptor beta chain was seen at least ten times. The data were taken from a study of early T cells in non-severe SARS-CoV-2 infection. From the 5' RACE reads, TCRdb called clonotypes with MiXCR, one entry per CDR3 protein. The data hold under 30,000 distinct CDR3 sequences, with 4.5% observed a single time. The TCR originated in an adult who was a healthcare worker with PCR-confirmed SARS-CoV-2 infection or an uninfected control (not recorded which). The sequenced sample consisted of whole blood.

The chain's CDR3 is CASREGHTDGYTF. CDR3 in DNA: TGTGCCAGCAGAGAAGGACACACCGATGGCTACACCTTC. The chain employs TRBV12-3 or TRBV12-4 and TRBJ1-2; weak D call: TRBD1 (5 bases). CDR3 length equals 13 residues. Trimming shortened V by 6 bases and J by 6 bases, and 14 bases separated the two germline ends.